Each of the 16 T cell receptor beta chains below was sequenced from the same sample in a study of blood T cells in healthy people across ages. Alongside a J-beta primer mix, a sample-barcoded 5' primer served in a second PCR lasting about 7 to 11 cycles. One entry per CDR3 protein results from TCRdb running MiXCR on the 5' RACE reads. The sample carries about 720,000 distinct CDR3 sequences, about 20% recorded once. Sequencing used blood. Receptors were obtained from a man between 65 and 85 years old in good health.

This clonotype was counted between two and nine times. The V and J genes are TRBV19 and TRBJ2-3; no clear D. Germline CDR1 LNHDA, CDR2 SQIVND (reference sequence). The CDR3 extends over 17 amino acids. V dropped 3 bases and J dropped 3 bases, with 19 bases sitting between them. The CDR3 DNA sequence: TGTGCCAGTAGTATCACCGGGCCCTGGGTAGTAACAGATACGCAGTATTTT. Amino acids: CASSITGPWVVTDTQYF.

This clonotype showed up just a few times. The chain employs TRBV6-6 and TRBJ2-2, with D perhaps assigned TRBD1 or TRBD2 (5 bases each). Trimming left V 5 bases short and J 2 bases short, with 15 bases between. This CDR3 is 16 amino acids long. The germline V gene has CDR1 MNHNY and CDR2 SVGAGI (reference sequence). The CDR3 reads CASSPQRGGNTGELFF. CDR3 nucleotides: TGTGCCAGCAGTCCCCAACGTGGGGGAAACACCGGGGAGCTGTTTTTT.

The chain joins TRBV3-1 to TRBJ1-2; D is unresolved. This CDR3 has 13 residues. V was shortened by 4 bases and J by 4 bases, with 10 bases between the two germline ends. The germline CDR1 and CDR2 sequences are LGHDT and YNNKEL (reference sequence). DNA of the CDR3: TGTGCCAGCAGCCGAGAAGACGGCTATGGCTACACCTTC. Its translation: CASSREDGYGYTF.

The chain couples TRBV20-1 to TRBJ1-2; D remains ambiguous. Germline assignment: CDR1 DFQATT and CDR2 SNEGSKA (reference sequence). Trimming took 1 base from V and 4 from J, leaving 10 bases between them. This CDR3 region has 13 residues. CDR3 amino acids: CSARGNTFYGYTF. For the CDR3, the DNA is TGCAGTGCTAGAGGCAACACCTTCTATGGCTACACCTTC.

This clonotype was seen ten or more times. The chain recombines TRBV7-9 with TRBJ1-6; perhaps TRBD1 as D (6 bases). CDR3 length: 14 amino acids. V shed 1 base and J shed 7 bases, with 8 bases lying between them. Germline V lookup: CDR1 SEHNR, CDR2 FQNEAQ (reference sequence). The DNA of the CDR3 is TGTGCCAGCAGCTTAGGACAGGAAAATTCACCCCTCCACTTT. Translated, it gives CASSLGQENSPLHF.

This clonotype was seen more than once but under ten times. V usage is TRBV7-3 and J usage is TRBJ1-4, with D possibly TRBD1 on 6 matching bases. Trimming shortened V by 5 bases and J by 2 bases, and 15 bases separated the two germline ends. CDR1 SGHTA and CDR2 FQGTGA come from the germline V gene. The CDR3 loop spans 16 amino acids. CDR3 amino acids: CASSQRDNRTNEKLFF. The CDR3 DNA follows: TGTGCCAGCAGCCAACGGGACAACCGGACTAATGAAAAACTGTTTTTT.

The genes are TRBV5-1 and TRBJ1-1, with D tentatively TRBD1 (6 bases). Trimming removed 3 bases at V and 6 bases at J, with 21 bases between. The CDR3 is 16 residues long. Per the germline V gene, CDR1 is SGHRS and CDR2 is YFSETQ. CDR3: CASSSTLATGEPEAFF. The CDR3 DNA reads TGCGCCAGCAGCTCCACACTGGCGACAGGAGAGCCTGAAGCTTTCTTT.

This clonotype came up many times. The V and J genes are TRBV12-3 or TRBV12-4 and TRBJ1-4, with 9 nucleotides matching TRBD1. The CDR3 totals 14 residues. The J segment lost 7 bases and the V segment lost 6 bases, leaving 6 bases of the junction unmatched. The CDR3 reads CASRSGTGFEKLFF. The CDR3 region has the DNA TGTGCCAGCAGATCCGGGACAGGGTTTGAAAAACTGTTTTTT.

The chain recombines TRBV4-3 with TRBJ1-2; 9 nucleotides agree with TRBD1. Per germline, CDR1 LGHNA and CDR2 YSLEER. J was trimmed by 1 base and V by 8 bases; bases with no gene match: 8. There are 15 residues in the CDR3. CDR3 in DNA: TGCGCCAGCCGGGGTGGGACAGGGATTAACTATGGCTACACCTTC. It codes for CASRGGTGINYGYTF.

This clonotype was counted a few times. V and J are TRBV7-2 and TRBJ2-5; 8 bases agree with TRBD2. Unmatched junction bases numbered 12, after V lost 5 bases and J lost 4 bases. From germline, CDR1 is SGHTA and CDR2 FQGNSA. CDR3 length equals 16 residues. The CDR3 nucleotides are TGTGCCAGCAGCAACGGACTAGCTGGGGGGAGAGAGACCCAGTACTTC. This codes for CASSNGLAGGRETQYF.

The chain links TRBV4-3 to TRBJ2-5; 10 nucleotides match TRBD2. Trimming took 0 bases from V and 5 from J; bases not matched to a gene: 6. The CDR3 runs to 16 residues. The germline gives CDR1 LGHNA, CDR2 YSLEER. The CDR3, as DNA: TGCGCCAGCAGCCAAGATCTAGCGGGAGTCGGGGAGACCCAGTACTTC. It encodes CASSQDLAGVGETQYF.

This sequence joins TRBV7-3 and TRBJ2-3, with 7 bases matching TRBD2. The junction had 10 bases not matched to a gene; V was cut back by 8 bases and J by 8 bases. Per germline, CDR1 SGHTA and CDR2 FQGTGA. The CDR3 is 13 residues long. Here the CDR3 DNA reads TGTGCCAGCTCCCCTAGCGGAGGCGCTACGCAGTATTTT. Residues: CASSPSGGATQYF.

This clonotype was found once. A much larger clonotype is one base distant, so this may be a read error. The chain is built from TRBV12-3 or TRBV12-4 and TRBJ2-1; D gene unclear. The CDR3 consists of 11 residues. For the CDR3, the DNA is TGTGCCAGCAGTGTCCATAATGGGCAGTTCTTC. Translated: CASSVHNGQFF.

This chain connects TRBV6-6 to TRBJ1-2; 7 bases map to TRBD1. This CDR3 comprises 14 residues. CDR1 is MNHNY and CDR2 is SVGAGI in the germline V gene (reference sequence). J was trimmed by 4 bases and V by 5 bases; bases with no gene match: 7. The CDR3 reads CASSSRGTAYGYTF. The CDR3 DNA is TGTGCCAGCAGTAGCCGCGGGACAGCCTATGGCTACACCTTC.

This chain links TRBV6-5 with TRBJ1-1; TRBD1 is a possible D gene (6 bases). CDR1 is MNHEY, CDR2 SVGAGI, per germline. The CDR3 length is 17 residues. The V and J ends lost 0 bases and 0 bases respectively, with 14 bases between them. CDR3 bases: TGTGCCAGCAGTTACTCGTCTCTGGGGGCCCTGAACACTGAAGCTTTCTTT. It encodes CASSYSSLGALNTEAFF.

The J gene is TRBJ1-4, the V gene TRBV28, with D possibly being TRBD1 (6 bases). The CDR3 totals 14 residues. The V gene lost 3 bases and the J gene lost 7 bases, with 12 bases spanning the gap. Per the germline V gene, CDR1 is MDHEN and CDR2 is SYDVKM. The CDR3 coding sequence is TGTGCCAGCAGTTTGGGGGGGCATCCTGAAAAACTGTTTTTT. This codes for CASSLGGHPEKLFF.